The 32 T cell receptor beta chains below were found in one sample sequenced in a study of cytomegalovirus exposure and HLA in healthy donors. A multiplex PCR was run with 60 Vbeta primers and 13 Jbeta primers. Data came from immunoSEQ multiplex PCR; TCRdb stores just in-frame clones and leaves some out. The repertoire holds 95,000 to 100,000 clones, with roughly 70% as singletons. Source material: PBMCs. The receptors derive from a man aged 50 to 60 in good health and CMV-seronegative.

This chain uses TRBV7-9 with TRBJ2-3; D may be TRBD1 (6 bases). The CDR3 is 18 amino acids. Germline assignment: CDR1 SEHNR and CDR2 FQNEAQ (reference sequence). V was pared by 5 bases and J by 2 bases, with 23 bases between. The CDR3: CASSPPSAQGLVTDTQYF. The CDR3 DNA sequence: TGTGCCAGCAGCCCCCCGAGCGCTCAGGGGCTCGTCACAGATACGCAGTATTTT.

This rearrangement joins TRBV25-1 to TRBJ1-1; the D is unclear. The V end was cut by 7 bases, the J end by 3 bases, with 15 bases between. The CDR3 loop spans 14 amino acids. The germline V gene encodes CDR1 MGHDK and CDR2 SYGVNS. This chain's CDR3 is CASNAGRRDTEAFF. CDR3 coding DNA: TGTGCCAGCAACGCCGGGAGAAGAGACACTGAAGCTTTCTTT.

This chain links TRBV19 with TRBJ2-2; tentatively, D is TRBD2 (6 bases). This CDR3 has 15 residues. Between the trimmed V and J ends, which lost 9 bases and 1 base, there was a span of 15 bases. The germline gives CDR1 LNHDA, CDR2 SQIVND (reference sequence). The CDR3 bases are TGTGCCAGCCGACCTGGAGGGCGGAACACCGGGGAGCTGTTTTTT. Encoded protein: CASRPGGRNTGELFF.

This sequence joins TRBV5-1 and TRBJ1-2, with D hard to call. CDR3 length: 13 amino acids. V was trimmed by 5 bases and J by 0 bases, leaving 8 bases between them. Looked up from germline, CDR1 is SGHRS and CDR2 is YFSETQ. The CDR3 DNA reads TGCGCCAGCAGGCCCGACTCTAACTATGGCTACACCTTC. Encoded protein: CASRPDSNYGYTF.

V is TRBV7-6 and J is TRBJ2-1; 8 nucleotides match TRBD1. This CDR3 contains 14 residues. Looked up from germline, CDR1 is SGHVS and CDR2 is FNYEAQ. V shed 6 bases and J 8 bases; nucleotides not matched to a gene: 9. The CDR3 DNA follows: TGTGCCAGCAGTTCAGGGGCAGGGGGCCATGAGCAGTTCTTC. It codes for CASSSGAGGHEQFF.

This clone was seen once. The chain couples TRBV28 to TRBJ1-4; tentative D call: TRBD1 (5 bases). Trimming removed 4 bases from V and 5 bases from J, with 14 bases in between. CDR3 length equals 15 residues. CDR1 is MDHEN, CDR2 SYDVKM, per germline. The CDR3 DNA reads TGTGCCAGCAGTTCCCCTAGGGGATTGAATGAAAAACTGTTTTTT. Amino acid sequence: CASSSPRGLNEKLFF.

This clone was seen a few times. The chain couples TRBV5-5 to TRBJ2-3; the match to TRBD2 covers 7 bases. Germline V gene data show CDR1 as SGHKS and CDR2 as YYEKEE (reference sequence). The CDR3 sequence is 15 residues long. The V gene end was trimmed by 3 bases and the J gene end by 2 bases; junction bases not matched to a gene: 6. The CDR3 region is CASSSLARDTDTQYF. In DNA form, the CDR3 reads TGTGCCAGCAGCTCACTAGCGAGGGACACAGATACGCAGTATTTT.

V usage is TRBV27 and J usage is TRBJ2-2; TRBD2 matches at 8 bases. This CDR3 region has 14 residues. Unmatched junction bases numbered 2, after V lost 5 bases and J lost 3 bases. The germline gives CDR1 MNHEY, CDR2 SMNVEV (reference sequence). The CDR3 is CASSDGGDTGELFF. Here the CDR3 DNA reads TGTGCCAGCAGTGACGGGGGGGACACCGGGGAGCTGTTTTTT.

The genes are TRBV5-6 and TRBJ1-6; possibly TRBD1 for D (5 bases). With 10 bases removed from V and 7 bases from J, the gap between germline ends came to 30 bases. Germline CDR1 and CDR2: SGHDT and YYEEEE. The CDR3 is made up of 18 amino acids. This CDR3 is CASQPPWRKRGINSPLHF. The CDR3 DNA is TGTGCCTCGCAGCCTCCGTGGCGGAAACGGGGGATCAATTCACCCCTCCACTTT. Drawing the rest from reference TRBV5-6 and TRBJ1-6, the complete variable domain is DAGVTQSPTHLIKTRGQQVTLRCSPKSGHDTVSWYQQALGQGPQFIFQYYEEEERQRGNFPDRFSGHQFPNYSSELNVNALLLGDSALYLCASQPPWRKRGINSPLHFGNGTRLTVT.

V usage is TRBV18 and J usage is TRBJ1-2; no definite D call. The CDR3 loop spans 14 amino acids. Trimming cost V 2 bases and J 1 base, with 8 bases left between them. Germline CDR1 reads KGHSH; CDR2 reads LQKENI. The CDR3 coding sequence is TGTGCCAGCTCACCAGCAGGCTATAACTATGGCTACACCTTC. It encodes CASSPAGYNYGYTF.

The gene calls are TRBV5-4 and TRBJ2-1; D gene ambiguous. Trimming cost V 0 bases and J 1 base, with 11 bases left between them. Germline V lookup: CDR1 SGHNT, CDR2 YYREEE (reference sequence). CDR3 length equals 16 residues. As DNA, the CDR3 is TGTGCCAGCAGCTTGGAACTTGATTTTTCCTACAATGAGCAGTTCTTC. Its translation is CASSLELDFSYNEQFF. Full variable domain (outside the CDR3, taken from reference TRBV5-4 and TRBJ2-1): ETGVTQSPTHLIKTRGQQVTLRCSSQSGHNTVSWYQQALGQGPQFIFQYYREEENGRGNFPPRFSGLQFPNYSSELNVNALELDDSALYLCASSLELDFSYNEQFFGPGTRLTVL.

V and J are TRBV11-2 and TRBJ2-1, with 7 bases that match TRBD2. Germline-derived CDR1 and CDR2 are SGHAT and FQNNGV. CDR3 length: 18 amino acids. Trimming at V came to 4 bases and at J to 4 bases, leaving 16 bases not matched to a gene. The CDR3: CASSSYLMKRGSYNEQFF. CDR3 sequence (DNA): TGTGCCAGCAGCTCCTATTTAATGAAGCGGGGTTCGTACAATGAGCAGTTCTTC.

J is TRBJ2-2 and V is TRBV23-1; 7 nucleotides line up with TRBD1. TRBV23-1 is an ORF, and what it does is uncertain. With 4 bases clipped from V and 4 bases from J, the junction kept 9 bases outside the gene matches. The CDR3 contains 16 residues. This CDR3 reads CASSRSPGTATGELFF. The CDR3 DNA reads as TGCGCCAGCAGTCGTAGTCCGGGGACAGCCACCGGGGAGCTGTTTTTT.

Concerning this clone itself: The junction departs from the called germline gene at one end, perhaps through a read error. The chain couples TRBV4-2 to TRBJ2-1; possible D gene TRBD1, 5 bases. The CDR3 spans 14 residues. Germline CDR1 reads LGHNA; CDR2 reads YNFKEQ. CDR3 amino acids: CASSQQTALGGLIF. In DNA form, the CDR3 reads TGTGCCAGCAGCCAGCAGACAGCTTTGGGCGGCCTCATCTTC.

The V gene is TRBV30, the J gene TRBJ1-1; D possibly corresponds to TRBD1 (5 bases). Germline CDR1 and CDR2: GTSNPN and SVGIG (reference sequence). This CDR3 region has 14 residues. With 2 bases removed from V and 4 bases from J, the gap between germline ends came to 14 bases. CDR3 sequence reads: CAWSSRQGPTEAFF. CDR3 sequence (DNA): TGTGCCTGGAGTTCGAGGCAGGGCCCCACTGAAGCTTTCTTT. Combining the CDR3 with reference TRBV30 and TRBJ1-1 gives the whole variable domain SQTIHQWPATLVQPVGSPLSLECTVEGTSNPNLYWYRQAAGRGLQLLFYSVGIGQISSEVPQNLSASRPQDRQFILSSKKLLLSDSGFYLCAWSSRQGPTEAFFGQGTRLTVV.

The gene calls are TRBV19 and TRBJ1-5, with 7 bases that match TRBD1. V lost 10 bases and J lost 4; bases outside the gene matches: 7. The CDR3 length is 13 residues. Germline assignment: CDR1 LNHDA and CDR2 SQIVND (reference sequence). CDR3 loop: CATEGAGNQPQHF. DNA of the CDR3: TGTGCCACAGAGGGGGCAGGGAATCAGCCCCAGCATTTT. Full variable domain (missing parts from reference TRBV19 and TRBJ1-5): DGGITQSPKYLFRKEGQNVTLSCEQNLNHDAMYWYRQDPGQGLRLIYYSQIVNDFQKGDIAEGYSVSREKKESFPLTVTSAQKNPTAFYLCATEGAGNQPQHFGDGTRLSIL.

This rearrangement joins TRBV5-1 to TRBJ2-3; D remains ambiguous. The CDR3 covers 15 residues. V lost 4 bases and J lost 2, with 14 bases in between. Germline-derived CDR1 and CDR2 are SGHRS and YFSETQ. The CDR3 nucleotides read TGCGCCAGCAGCATCGGCGGCGGCAACACAGATACGCAGTATTTT. Amino acids: CASSIGGGNTDTQYF.

This clone appeared a single time. V gene TRBV7-2 combines with J gene TRBJ2-7, with 12 bases fitting TRBD2. CDR1 and CDR2 (germline): SGHTA, FQGNSA. J lost 1 base, V lost 0 bases, and 7 bases had no gene match. CDR3 length: 18 residues. The CDR3 DNA sequence: TGTGCCAGCAGCTTAGCCGCGACTAGCGGGAGAGTGTCCTACGAGCAGTACTTC. It translates to CASSLAATSGRVSYEQYF.

The chain employs TRBV6-5 and TRBJ1-4; D might be TRBD1 (6 bases). The V gene's germline CDR1 is MNHEY and CDR2 SVGAGI. This CDR3 comprises 16 residues. With 6 bases removed from V and 0 bases from J, the gap between germline ends came to 14 bases. CDR3 nucleotides: TGTGCCAGCAGCTACATGGGGGCAACAACTAATGAAAAACTGTTTTTT. As protein: CASSYMGATTNEKLFF.

This clone was found once. The gene calls are TRBV14 and TRBJ1-1; no firm D call. V dropped 0 bases and J dropped 1 base, with 9 bases sitting between them. Germline V gene sequence: CDR1 SGHDN, CDR2 FVKESK. The CDR3 runs 15 residues. The CDR3: CASSQDRGKNTEAFF. The CDR3 nucleotides read TGTGCCAGCAGCCAAGATCGGGGAAAGAACACTGAAGCTTTCTTT.

This clone has just a few counts. The chain joins TRBV28 to TRBJ2-3; D is possibly TRBD1 (5 bases). Germline CDR1 and CDR2: MDHEN and SYDVKM. Between the trimmed V and J ends, which lost 5 bases and 1 base, there was a span of 16 bases. There are 16 residues in the CDR3. Here the CDR3 reads CASSDWGRGGTDTQYF. CDR3 DNA sequence: TGTGCCAGCAGTGACTGGGGTAGGGGCGGCACAGATACGCAGTATTTT. The full variable domain, rest sourced from reference TRBV28 and TRBJ2-3, is DVKVTQSSRYLVKRTGEKVFLECVQDMDHENMFWYRQDPGLGLRLIYFSYDVKMKEKGDIPEGYSVSREKKERFSLILESASTNQTSMYLCASSDWGRGGTDTQYFGPGTRLTVL.

The rearrangement joins TRBV6-6 to TRBJ2-7, with 8 positions matching TRBD1. The CDR3 has 15 residues. V shed 6 bases and J 3 bases; nucleotides not matched to a gene: 10. Germline lookup yields CDR1 MNHNY and CDR2 SVGAGI (reference sequence). The CDR3 nucleotides are TGTGCCAGCAGCCCCCCCGGGACAGGTTTCTACGAGCAGTACTTC. Translation gives CASSPPGTGFYEQYF.

With respect to this clone: Different DNA sequences within this sample yield the same CDR3. V is TRBV7-6 and J is TRBJ2-1; 11 nucleotides line up with TRBD2. In germline, CDR1 is SGHVS, CDR2 FNYEAQ. V lost 5 bases and J lost 4; bases outside the gene matches: 7. CDR3 length: 16 residues. CDR3 sequence: CASSPPTSGGYNEQFF. In DNA, the CDR3 is TGTGCCAGCAGCCCCCCAACTAGCGGGGGTTACAATGAGCAGTTCTTC.

The chain carries TRBV29-1 and TRBJ2-5; 12 positions match TRBD2. Trimming removed 4 bases from V and 5 bases from J; junction bases left unmatched: 5. The CDR3 has 14 residues. Germline CDR1 is SQVTM and CDR2 is ANQGSEA. This CDR3 reads CSVASSGRGETQYF. CDR3 DNA sequence: TGCAGCGTTGCTTCTAGCGGGAGGGGGGAGACCCAGTACTTC.

The gene calls are TRBV19 and TRBJ1-4; D unresolved. The V end was cut by 5 bases, the J end by 7 bases, with 14 bases between. CDR3 length: 14 residues. Germline V gene data show CDR1 as LNHDA and CDR2 as SQIVND (reference sequence). The CDR3 sequence: CASSGPFGREKLFF. The DNA of the CDR3 is TGTGCCAGTAGTGGGCCGTTCGGTCGTGAAAAACTGTTTTTT.

V is TRBV5-4 and J is TRBJ2-3; D is ambiguous. The CDR3 runs to 15 residues. V dropped 1 base and J dropped 0 bases, with 9 bases sitting between them. Germline-derived CDR1 and CDR2 are SGHNT and YYREEE (reference sequence). The CDR3 DNA reads as TGTGCCAGCAGCTTGAAGCAAAGTAGCACAGATACGCAGTATTTT. It is translated as CASSLKQSSTDTQYF. The variable domain in full, with the rest retrieved from reference TRBV5-4 and TRBJ2-3, is ETGVTQSPTHLIKTRGQQVTLRCSSQSGHNTVSWYQQALGQGPQFIFQYYREEENGRGNFPPRFSGLQFPNYSSELNVNALELDDSALYLCASSLKQSSTDTQYFGPGTRLTVL.

CDR3 coding DNA: TGTGCCAGCAGTTTGGGAGGCCTAAGTTCCGTGAATGAAAAACTGTTTTTT. Translating it yields CASSLGGLSSVNEKLFF. The chain has TRBV28 and TRBJ1-4, with no clear D. The germline V and J ends were trimmed by 3 bases and 5 bases, with 19 bases remaining between them. The V gene's germline CDR1 is MDHEN and CDR2 SYDVKM. This CDR3 comprises 17 residues.

The V gene is TRBV21-1, the J gene TRBJ2-7; the D call TRBD1 from the table was never checked on the DNA. TRBV21-1 is a known pseudogene. This CDR3 is 15 amino acids long. CDR3 amino acids: CASSKAGTGTYEQYF. The DNA of the CDR3 is TGTGCCAGCAGCAAAGCGGGGACAGGGACCTACGAGCAGTACTTC.

This chain uses TRBV2 with TRBJ1-6, with TRBD1 matching over 8 bases. Germline assignment: CDR1 SNHLY and CDR2 FYNNEI. The J segment lost 9 bases and the V segment lost 6 bases, leaving 7 bases of the junction unmatched. The CDR3 is made up of 14 amino acids. The CDR3: CASRAQGEVSPLHF. The CDR3 coding sequence is TGTGCCAGCAGGGCACAGGGGGAGGTTTCACCCCTCCACTTT. The complete variable domain, with remaining parts taken from reference TRBV2 and TRBJ1-6, reads EPEVTQTPSHQVTQMGQEVILRCVPISNHLYFYWYRQILGQKVEFLVSFYNNEISEKSEIFDDQFSVERPDGSNFTLKIRSTKLEDSAMYFCASRAQGEVSPLHFGNGTRLTVT.

The CDR3 is CASSETSPVNIQYF. The CDR3 nucleotides are TGCGCCAGCAGTGAGACATCCCCCGTAAACATTCAGTACTTC. This chain uses TRBV10-2 with TRBJ2-4; D not certain. The CDR3 is 14 amino acids. The V end lost 2 bases, the J end lost 6 bases, and 11 bases lay between the germline ends. Germline lookup yields CDR1 WSHSY and CDR2 SAAADI.

This clone occurred a few times. The chain uses TRBV30 and TRBJ2-2; tentatively, D is TRBD2 (5 bases). The CDR3 spans 14 residues. The germline V gene has CDR1 GTSNPN and CDR2 SVGIG (reference sequence). The germline V and J ends were trimmed by 3 bases and 4 bases, with 12 bases remaining between them. This chain's CDR3 is CAWRGAVVTGELFF. The CDR3 DNA is TGTGCCTGGAGGGGAGCGGTAGTCACCGGGGAGCTGTTTTTT.

The V gene is TRBV29-1, the J gene TRBJ1-4; TRBD1 aligns across 7 bases. This CDR3 is 11 amino acids long. CDR1 SQVTM and CDR2 ANQGSEA come from the germline V gene. V gave up 7 bases and J gave up 8 bases; unmatched junction bases: 4. This CDR3 is CSAGTEEKLFF. CDR3 in DNA: TGCAGCGCCGGGACAGAAGAAAAACTGTTTTTT.